One and the same sample provided the 2 T cell receptor beta chains below, sequenced in a study of beta chain features in type 1 diabetes. Sequencing targeted expressed TCRB transcripts, as all isolated RNA had been reverse transcribed. Profiled with immunoSEQ multiplex PCR; TCRdb holds only in-frame clones, not every one. The sample includes 150,000 to 200,000 clones, 7.5% to 9.5% of them seen just once. The specimen was central memory CD4+ T cells from blood. The receptors shown here come from a woman under 30 in good health.

The chain uses TRBV9 and TRBJ2-2; D might be TRBD2 (5 bases). The germline gives CDR1 SGDLS, CDR2 YYNGEE. The CDR3 extends over 16 amino acids. The V and J ends lost 0 bases and 5 bases respectively, with 14 bases between them. Here the CDR3 DNA reads TGTGCCAGCAGCGTAGGCGGAGGCGGGTTGACCGGGGAGCTGTTTTTT. Translating gives CASSVGGGGLTGELFF.

This clone was observed a handful of times. The chain has TRBV5-1 and TRBJ2-5; TRBD1 might be the D (5 bases). With 3 bases removed from V and 5 bases from J, the gap between germline ends came to 14 bases. Germline-derived CDR1 and CDR2 are SGHRS and YFSETQ. This CDR3 comprises 14 residues. For the CDR3, the DNA is TGCGCCAGCAGCTCCAGGGTGTTGGGGGAGACCCAGTACTTC. This gives the protein CASSSRVLGETQYF.